These T cell receptor beta chains were read from a single sample in a study of radiotherapy plus CTLA-4 blockade in lung cancer. Profiled with immunoSEQ multiplex PCR; TCRdb holds only in-frame clones, not every one. The sample has roughly 66,000 clones, approximately 80% seen once; the top ten hold about 4%. Sample: peripheral blood, taken from a patient treated with radiotherapy plus ipilimumab. These receptors were collected from a human donor with non-small cell lung cancer who had a partial response to radiotherapy plus ipilimumab. Both conserved end residues are part of each CDR3. The D gene is left open where the match is weak. Expanded clones get a size class; other rows say once, few or many, or leave the size out.

clone size	D gene	J gene	V gene	CDR3 DNA	CDR3 protein
.	TRBD2	TRBJ2-3	TRBV11-1	TGTGCCAGCAGCTTCGCGGGGGGCCTCACAGATACGCAGTATTTT	CASSFAGGLTDTQYF
.	.	TRBJ2-4	TRBV2	TGTGCCAGCAGACGACAGGAGGCCAAAAACATTCAGTACTTC	CASRRQEAKNIQYF
once	.	TRBJ2-2	TRBV2	TGTGCCAGCAGTCCGGAATCTAGCGCCAACACCGGGGAGCTGTTTTTT	CASSPESSANTGELFF
.	.	TRBJ2-6	TRBV19	TGTGCCAGTAGTATAGACCTCTCTGGGGCCAACGTCCTGACTTTC	CASSIDLSGANVLTF
.	.	TRBJ1-1	TRBV6-6	TGTGCCAGCAGTCCCGGGGGTTCCAACACTGAAGCTTTCTTT	CASSPGGSNTEAFF
once	TRBD2	TRBJ2-7	TRBV28	TGTGCCCTCGGTAGTGCGGGAGGGCCCTACGAGCAGTACTTC	CALGSAGGPYEQYF
.	.	TRBJ2-7	TRBV6-1	TGTGCCAGCAGTGAACAATGGGCAGGGAATTACGAGCAGTACTTC	CASSEQWAGNYEQYF
.	TRBD2	TRBJ2-1	TRBV6-1	TGTGCCAGCAGTGAAGAAAGGACTAGCGGCACCTACAATGAGCAGTTCTTC	CASSEERTSGTYNEQFF
.	.	TRBJ1-3	TRBV29-1	TGCAGCGCGGACAGTTCTGGAAACACCATATATTTT	CSADSSGNTIYF
.	.	TRBJ2-7	TRBV6-1	TGTGCCAGCAGTGATCAACGGAGCTCCTACGAGCAGTACTTC	CASSDQRSSYEQYF
.	.	TRBJ1-1	TRBV7-3	TGTGCCAGCAGCTTACAGGGGTCTTCTGAAGCTTTCTTT	CASSLQGSSEAFF
.	TRBD2	TRBJ2-3	TRBV6-4	TGTGCCAGCAGTGATTCTAGCGGGAGGGCCACAGATACGCAGTATTTT	CASSDSSGRATDTQYF
once	.	TRBJ1-5	TRBV6-6	TGTGCCAGCATGATACGGTTGAATCAGCCCCAGCATTTT	CASMIRLNQPQHF
few	.	TRBJ1-3	TRBV28	TGTGCCAGCAGGATCAGGTCCGGAAACACCATATATTTT	CASRIRSGNTIYF
.	.	TRBJ2-2	TRBV19	TGTGCCAGTAGTGAACAAGCGAACACCGGGGAGCTGTTTTTT	CASSEQANTGELFF
.	.	TRBJ1-6	TRBV5-6	TGTGCCAGCAGCTTGGAACGGAGAGCCAATTCACCCCTCCACTTT	CASSLERRANSPLHF
.	TRBD1	TRBJ2-5	TRBV19	TGTGCCACTGGGACAGGGCGAGAGACCCAGTACTTC	CATGTGRETQYF
.	.	TRBJ2-5	TRBV5-1	TGCGCCAGCAGCTTGTACATGGAGACCCAGTACTTC	CASSLYMETQYF
few	TRBD1	TRBJ2-7	TRBV5-1	TGCGCCAGCAGCCTTGACAGGGGCGAGTTCGGCGAGCAGTACTTC	CASSLDRGEFGEQYF
once	.	TRBJ1-4	TRBV5-4	TGTGCCAGCAGCTTCATAGAAACTAATGAAAAACTGTTTTTT	CASSFIETNEKLFF
.	.	TRBJ1-2	TRBV6-5	TGTGCCGCGGGTGGAGGGTCGGGCTACACCTTC	CAAGGGSGYTF
.	.	TRBJ2-2	TRBV19	TGTGCCAGTAGTGTCCCGGAGGTCCAGACCGGGGAGCTGTTTTTT	CASSVPEVQTGELFF
.	.	TRBJ2-1	TRBV5-1	TGCGCCAGCAGCTTGGTTTCTCATGAGCAGTTCTTC	CASSLVSHEQFF
few	TRBD2	TRBJ2-1	TRBV30	TGTGCCTGGAGTCGGACTAGCGGTCATGAGCAGTTCTTC	CAWSRTSGHEQFF
.	.	TRBJ2-1	TRBV28	TGTGCCAGCAGTAAGCCAAGCTCCTACAATGAGCAGTTCTTC	CASSKPSSYNEQFF
.	.	TRBJ1-1	TRBV13	TGTGCCAGCAGCTCACGCGGGTTCACTGAAGCTTTCTTT	CASSSRGFTEAFF
.	.	TRBJ1-1	TRBV6-1	TGTGCCAGCATATTGGACTGGAACACTGAAGCTTTCTTT	CASILDWNTEAFF
.	.	TRBJ1-2	TRBV15	TGTGCCACCAGCAGAGATCCGAGGTCGACCTCGTATGGCTGCACCTTC	CATSRDPRSTSYGCTF
.	.	TRBJ1-3	TRBV18	TGTGCCAGCTCACTTTCACAGGGCATCTCTGGAAACACCATATATTTT	CASSLSQGISGNTIYF
few	TRBD2	TRBJ2-7	TRBV29-1	TGCAGCGTCCGGACTAGCGGGTTCTACGAGCAGTACTTC	CSVRTSGFYEQYF
.	TRBD2	TRBJ2-7	TRBV10-1	TGCGCCAGCAGTGACTTAACTAGCGGCTACGAGCAGTACTTC	CASSDLTSGYEQYF
.	TRBD2	TRBJ2-7	TRBV7-3	TGTGCCAGCAGCTTAGAGGCTAGCGGGAGGCTAAACGAGCAGTACTTC	CASSLEASGRLNEQYF
.	.	TRBJ1-1	TRBV7-3	TGTGCCAGCAGCCCCCAGTTCCAGGCTGAAGCTTTCTTT	CASSPQFQAEAFF
.	TRBD1	TRBJ1-1	TRBV27	TGTGCCAGCATCCGGACAGGGGGTTTCGGTGAAGCTTTCTTT	CASIRTGGFGEAFF
.	TRBD2	TRBJ2-2	TRBV6-1	TGTGCCAGCAAAGCGGGAGAACACACCGGGGAGCTGTTTTTT	CASKAGEHTGELFF
.	.	TRBJ2-1	TRBV7-2	TGTGCCAGCAGCCCCCCCGGCGGGCCACACAATGAGCAGTTCTTC	CASSPPGGPHNEQFF
.	.	TRBJ2-5	TRBV7-3	TGTGCCAGCAGCCGCGGGACCACGGAGACCCAGTACTTC	CASSRGTTETQYF
.	.	TRBJ1-5	TRBV28	TGTGCCAGCAGCTTTATGGTCGGGGGTTATAGCAATCAGCCCCAGCATTTT	CASSFMVGGYSNQPQHF
.	TRBD2	TRBJ2-1	TRBV30	TGTGCCTGGAGTAGCGGGAGGGCCGTCGATGAGCAGTTCTTC	CAWSSGRAVDEQFF
.	.	TRBJ2-7	TRBV15	TGTGCCACCAGCAACCCCCCTGGGCAGGGGATCTACGAGCAGTACTTC	CATSNPPGQGIYEQYF
.	TRBD1	TRBJ1-2	TRBV7-8	TGTGCCAGCAGCTTAGCCGCACAGAGACAGGGAAGTGGCTACACCTTC	CASSLAAQRQGSGYTF
.	.	TRBJ2-2	TRBV5-4	TGTGCCAGCAGCCCACCGGACTGGAACACCGGGGAGCTGTTTTTT	CASSPPDWNTGELFF
.	.	TRBJ2-7	TRBV28	TGTGCCAGCAGTCTCCAGCGGAACCCCTACGAGCAGTACTTC	CASSLQRNPYEQYF
.	TRBD2	TRBJ2-5	TRBV28	TGTGCCAGCAGTTCCCAGCGGGAGGTAGAGACCCAGTACTTC	CASSSQREVETQYF
.	.	TRBJ2-1	TRBV2	TGTGCCAGCCACCCTGGTAGCGGAGATGGGAGCAATGGGCAGTTCTTC	CASHPGSGDGSNGQFF
.	TRBD2	TRBJ2-3	TRBV5-1	TGCGCCAGCAGCTTGACGACGGGAGGGTTTAGCACAGATACGCAGTATTTT	CASSLTTGGFSTDTQYF
.	.	TRBJ1-4	TRBV5-1	TGCGCCAGCAGCTCGACAGGATCAGGTGAAAAACTGTTTTTT	CASSSTGSGEKLFF
.	TRBD2	TRBJ2-2	TRBV11-3	TGTGCCAGCAGCTCCAGGCTAGCGGGCCGCACCGGGGAGCTGTTTTTT	CASSSRLAGRTGELFF
once	TRBD2	TRBJ2-2	TRBV9	TGTGCCAGCAGCGCGGGCCCGGGACTAGCGGGAGGAGGGGGGGAGCTGTTTTTT	CASSAGPGLAGGGGELFF
.	TRBD1	TRBJ2-5	TRBV30	TGTGCCTGGGGACAGGGCGGCAAGACCCAGTACTTC	CAWGQGGKTQYF
.	TRBD1	TRBJ2-3	TRBV6-5	TGTGCCAGCAGTCAGACAGGGATCAGCACAGATACGCAGTATTTT	CASSQTGISTDTQYF
.	.	TRBJ2-2	TRBV12-5	TGTGCTAGTGCAGGGGCGAACACCGGGGAGCTGTTTTTT	CASAGANTGELFF
.	.	TRBJ1-5	TRBV28	TGTGCCAGCAGTAATAGGCGGCAGCCCCAGCATTTT	CASSNRRQPQHF
.	TRBD1	TRBJ1-1	TRBV11-2	TGTGCCAGCAGCTTGCGACAGGGGGGTGAAGCTTTCTTT	CASSLRQGGEAFF
many	TRBD1	TRBJ2-1	TRBV10-3	TGTGCCATCAAGGCCGACAGGGTGAGCTCCTACAATGAGCAGTTCTTC	CAIKADRVSSYNEQFF